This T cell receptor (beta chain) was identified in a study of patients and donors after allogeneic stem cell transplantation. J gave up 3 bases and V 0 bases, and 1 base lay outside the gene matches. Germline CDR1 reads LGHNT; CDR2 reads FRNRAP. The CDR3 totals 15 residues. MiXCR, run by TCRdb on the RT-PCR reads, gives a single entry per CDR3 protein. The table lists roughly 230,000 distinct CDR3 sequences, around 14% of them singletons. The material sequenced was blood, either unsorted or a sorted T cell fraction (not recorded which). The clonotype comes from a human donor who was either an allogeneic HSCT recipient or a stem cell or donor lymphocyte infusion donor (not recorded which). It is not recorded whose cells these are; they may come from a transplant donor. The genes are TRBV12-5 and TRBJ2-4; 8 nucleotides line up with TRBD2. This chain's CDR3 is CASGLVSGGKNIQYF. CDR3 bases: TGTGCTAGTGGTTTGGTAAGCGGGGGCAAAAACATTCAGTACTTC.